Described below is a single T cell receptor beta chain sequence and its context. The data belong to a study of blood T cell repertoires in COVID-19. Overall study: The United States, Italy and Spain were the sources of the acute and convalescent COVID-19 samples.

This CDR3 has 16 residues. The germline gives CDR1 MNHNS, CDR2 SASEGT. V was pared by 4 bases and J by 3 bases, with 16 bases between. The authors' processing: Reference gene primer amplification gave estimated nucleated cell counts. Profiling relied on immunoSEQ multiplex PCR, and the TCRdb table lists in-frame clones only, not all of them. V and J calls and clone size come straight from that table; D and trimming were deduced from the DNA. The table has around 150,000 clones, roughly 82% seen once; the top ten hold less than 2.5%. The sample taken for sequencing was peripheral blood. This TCR came from a man in his 70s with acute or convalescent COVID-19. The chain uses TRBV6-1 and TRBJ1-5; D perhaps matches TRBD1 (6 bases). CDR3 DNA sequence: TGTGCCAGCAGTGGGATGACAGGTTATGTCAATCAGCCCCAGCATTTT. It is translated as CASSGMTGYVNQPQHF.